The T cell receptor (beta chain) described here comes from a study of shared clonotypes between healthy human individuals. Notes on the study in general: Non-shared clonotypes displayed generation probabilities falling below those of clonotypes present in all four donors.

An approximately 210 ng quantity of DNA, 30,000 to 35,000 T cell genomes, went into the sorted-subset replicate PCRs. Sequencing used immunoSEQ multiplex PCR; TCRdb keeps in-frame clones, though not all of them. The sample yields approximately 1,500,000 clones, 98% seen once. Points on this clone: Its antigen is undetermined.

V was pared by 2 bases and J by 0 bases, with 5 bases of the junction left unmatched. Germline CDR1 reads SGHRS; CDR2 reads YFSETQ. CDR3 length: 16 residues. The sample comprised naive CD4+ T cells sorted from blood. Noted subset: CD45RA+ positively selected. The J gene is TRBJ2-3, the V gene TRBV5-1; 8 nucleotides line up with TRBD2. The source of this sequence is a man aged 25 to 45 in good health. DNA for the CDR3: TGCGCCAGCAGCTTTGGGGCTAGCGGGAGCACAGATACGCAGTATTTT. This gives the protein CASSFGASGSTDTQYF.